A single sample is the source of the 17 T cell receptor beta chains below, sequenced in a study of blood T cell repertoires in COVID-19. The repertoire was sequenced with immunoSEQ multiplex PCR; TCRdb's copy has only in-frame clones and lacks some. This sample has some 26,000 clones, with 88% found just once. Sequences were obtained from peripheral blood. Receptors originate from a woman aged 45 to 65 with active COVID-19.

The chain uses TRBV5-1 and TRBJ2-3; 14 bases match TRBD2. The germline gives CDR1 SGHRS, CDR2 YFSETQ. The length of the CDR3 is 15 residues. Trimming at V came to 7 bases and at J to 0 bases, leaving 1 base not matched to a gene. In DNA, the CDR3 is TGCGCCAGCCGGACTAGCGGGAGGAGCACAGATACGCAGTATTTT. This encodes CASRTSGRSTDTQYF.

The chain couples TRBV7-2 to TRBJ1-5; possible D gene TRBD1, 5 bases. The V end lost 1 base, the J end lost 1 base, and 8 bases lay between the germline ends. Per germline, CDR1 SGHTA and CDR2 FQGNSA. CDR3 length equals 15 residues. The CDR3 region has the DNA TGTGCCAGCAGCTTAGAAGCAGGGAGCAATCAGCCCCAGCATTTT. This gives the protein CASSLEAGSNQPQHF.

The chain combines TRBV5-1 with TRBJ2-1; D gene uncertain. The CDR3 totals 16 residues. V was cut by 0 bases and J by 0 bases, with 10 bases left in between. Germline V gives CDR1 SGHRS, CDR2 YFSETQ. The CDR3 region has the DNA TGCGCCAGCAGCTTGGAAGCGTTGAGCTCCTACAATGAGCAGTTCTTC. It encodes CASSLEALSSYNEQFF.

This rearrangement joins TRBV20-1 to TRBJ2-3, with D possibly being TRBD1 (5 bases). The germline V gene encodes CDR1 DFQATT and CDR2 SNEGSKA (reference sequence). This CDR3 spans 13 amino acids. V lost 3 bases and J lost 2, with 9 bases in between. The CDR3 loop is CSASPTATDTQYF. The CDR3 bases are TGCAGTGCTAGTCCGACAGCCACAGATACGCAGTATTTT.

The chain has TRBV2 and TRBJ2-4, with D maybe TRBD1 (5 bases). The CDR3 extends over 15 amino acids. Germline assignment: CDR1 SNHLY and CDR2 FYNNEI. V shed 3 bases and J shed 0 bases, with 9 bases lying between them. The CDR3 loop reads CASSEDTLAKNIQYF. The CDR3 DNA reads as TGTGCCAGCAGTGAGGACACTTTAGCCAAAAACATTCAGTACTTC.

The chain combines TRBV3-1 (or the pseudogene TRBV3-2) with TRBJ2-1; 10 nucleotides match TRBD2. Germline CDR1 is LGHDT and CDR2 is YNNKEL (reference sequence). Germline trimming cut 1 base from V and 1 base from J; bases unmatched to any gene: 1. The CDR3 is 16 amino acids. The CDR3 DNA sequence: TGTGCCAGCAGCCAAGTACTAGCGGGATCCTACAATGAGCAGTTCTTC. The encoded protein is CASSQVLAGSYNEQFF.

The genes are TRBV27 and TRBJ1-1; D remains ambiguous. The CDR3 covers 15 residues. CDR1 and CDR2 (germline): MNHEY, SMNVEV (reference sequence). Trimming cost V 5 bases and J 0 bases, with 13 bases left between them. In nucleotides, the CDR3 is TGTGCCAGCAGTCTCAGACGGGTTATGAACACTGAAGCTTTCTTT. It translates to CASSLRRVMNTEAFF.

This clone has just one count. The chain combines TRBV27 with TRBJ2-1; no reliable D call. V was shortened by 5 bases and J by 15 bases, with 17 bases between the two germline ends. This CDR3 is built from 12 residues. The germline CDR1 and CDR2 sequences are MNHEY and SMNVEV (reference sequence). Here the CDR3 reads CASSPIKYPRFF. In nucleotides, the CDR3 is TGTGCCAGCAGTCCGATTAAATACCCTAGGTTCTTC.

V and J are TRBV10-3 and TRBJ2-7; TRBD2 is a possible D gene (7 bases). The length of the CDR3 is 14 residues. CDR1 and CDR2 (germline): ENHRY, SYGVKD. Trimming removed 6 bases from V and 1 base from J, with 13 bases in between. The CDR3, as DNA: TGTGCCATCAGGAGAGGGGGGGAGTCCTACGAGCAGTACTTC. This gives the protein CAIRRGGESYEQYF.

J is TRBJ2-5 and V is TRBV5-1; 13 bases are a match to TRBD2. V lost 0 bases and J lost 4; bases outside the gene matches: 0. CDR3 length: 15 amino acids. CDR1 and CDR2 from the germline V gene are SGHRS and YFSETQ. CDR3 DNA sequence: TGCGCCAGCAGCTTGGGACTAGCGGGGGGAGAGACCCAGTACTTC. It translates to CASSLGLAGGETQYF.

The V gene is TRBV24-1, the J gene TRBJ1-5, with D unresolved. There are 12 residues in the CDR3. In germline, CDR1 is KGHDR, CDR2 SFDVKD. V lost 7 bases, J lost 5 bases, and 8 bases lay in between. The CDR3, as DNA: TGTGCCACCAGCTTAGAGGATCAGCCCCAGCATTTT. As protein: CATSLEDQPQHF.

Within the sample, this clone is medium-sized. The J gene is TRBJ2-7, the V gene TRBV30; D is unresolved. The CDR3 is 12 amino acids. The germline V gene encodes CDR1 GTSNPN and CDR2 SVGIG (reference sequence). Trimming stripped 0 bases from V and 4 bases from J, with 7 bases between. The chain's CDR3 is CAWSVSSYEQYF. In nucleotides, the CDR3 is TGTGCCTGGAGTGTATCCTCTTACGAGCAGTACTTC.

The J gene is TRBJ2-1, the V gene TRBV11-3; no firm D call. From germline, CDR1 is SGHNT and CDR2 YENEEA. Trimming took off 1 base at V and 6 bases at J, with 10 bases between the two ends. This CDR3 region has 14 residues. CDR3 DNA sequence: TGTGCCAGCAGCTTAGGTACCCGGAGCAATGAGCAGTTCTTC. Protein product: CASSLGTRSNEQFF.

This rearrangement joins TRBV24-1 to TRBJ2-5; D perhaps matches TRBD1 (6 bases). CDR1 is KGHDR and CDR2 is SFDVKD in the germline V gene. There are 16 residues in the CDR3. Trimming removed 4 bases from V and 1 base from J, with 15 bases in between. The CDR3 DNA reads TGTGCCACCAGTGAATTCACCGGGACACGCCAAGAGACCCAGTACTTC. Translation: CATSEFTGTRQETQYF.

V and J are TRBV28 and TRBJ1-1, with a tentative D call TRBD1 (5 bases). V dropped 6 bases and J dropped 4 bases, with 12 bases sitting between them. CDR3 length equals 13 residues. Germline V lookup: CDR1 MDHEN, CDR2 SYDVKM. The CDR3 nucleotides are TGTGCCAGCAGGCTCCCAACAGGCACTGAAGCTTTCTTT. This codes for CASRLPTGTEAFF.

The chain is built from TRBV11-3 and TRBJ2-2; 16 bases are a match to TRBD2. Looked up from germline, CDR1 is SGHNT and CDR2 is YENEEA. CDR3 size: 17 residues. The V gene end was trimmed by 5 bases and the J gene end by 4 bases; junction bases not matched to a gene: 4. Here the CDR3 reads CASSPGTSGRATGELFF. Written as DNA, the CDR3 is TGTGCCAGCAGCCCCGGGACTAGCGGGAGGGCCACCGGGGAGCTGTTTTTT.

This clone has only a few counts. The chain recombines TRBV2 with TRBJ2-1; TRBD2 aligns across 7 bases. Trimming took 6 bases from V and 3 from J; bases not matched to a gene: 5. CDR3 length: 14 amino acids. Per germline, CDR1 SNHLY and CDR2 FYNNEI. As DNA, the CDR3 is TGTGCCAGCAGCCCCGGGACTAACTACAATGAGCAGTTCTTC. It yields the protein CASSPGTNYNEQFF. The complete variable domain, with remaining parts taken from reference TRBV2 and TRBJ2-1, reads EPEVTQTPSHQVTQMGQEVILRCVPISNHLYFYWYRQILGQKVEFLVSFYNNEISEKSEIFDDQFSVERPDGSNFTLKIRSTKLEDSAMYFCASSPGTNYNEQFFGPGTRLTVL.